These 22 T cell receptor beta chains share one sample of origin, sequenced in a study of blood T cells in healthy people across ages. PCR was performed a second time for roughly 7 to 11 cycles using a sample-barcoded 5' primer and a J-beta primer mix. TCRdb independently ran MiXCR on the 5' RACE reads; one entry per CDR3 protein. Seen here are approximately 800,000 distinct CDR3 sequences, around 25% observed once, and the top ten hold approximately 4%. The same data also went into a second study, on T cells of mothers and their children.

The sample comprised blood. These receptors were taken from a boy between 10 and 17 years old in good health.

Only a few counts were recorded for this clonotype. The V gene is TRBV7-2, the J gene TRBJ2-7, with D unresolved. The germline CDR1 and CDR2 sequences are SGHTA and FQGNSA. Trimming stripped 5 bases from V and 3 bases from J, with 20 bases between. The CDR3 extends over 16 amino acids. Here the CDR3 reads CASSPPVPIVNYEQYF. In nucleotides, the CDR3 is TGTGCCAGCAGCCCTCCCGTTCCCATCGTTAACTACGAGCAGTACTTC.

This clonotype was seen a handful of times. The chain is built from TRBV9 and TRBJ2-2, with D unclear. CDR1 and CDR2 from the germline V gene are SGDLS and YYNGEE. The germline V and J ends were trimmed by 0 bases and 4 bases, with 10 bases remaining between them. The CDR3 has 15 residues. CDR3 DNA: TGTGCCAGCAGCGTAGTAGTAGCAGGCACCGGGGAGCTGTTTTTT. Amino acid sequence: CASSVVVAGTGELFF.

This clonotype was observed a few times. This chain uses TRBV2 with TRBJ2-1, with TRBD2 matching 13 bases. This CDR3 comprises 17 residues. Trimming cost V 6 bases and J 9 bases; bases outside gene matches: 14. Germline V gene data show CDR1 as SNHLY and CDR2 as FYNNEI. Here the CDR3 reads CASSDQGTSGILGEQFF. The CDR3 DNA reads TGTGCCAGCAGCGACCAAGGGACTAGCGGGATCTTAGGTGAGCAGTTCTTC.

This clonotype has more than one count but fewer than ten. The chain links TRBV3-1 to TRBJ1-2; maybe TRBD1 (6 bases). CDR1 LGHDT and CDR2 YNNKEL come from the germline V gene (reference sequence). V was cut by 4 bases and J by 3 bases, with 15 bases left in between. The length of the CDR3 is 15 residues. The CDR3 nucleotides read TGTGCCAGCAGCCGACAGGATTCTAAAGACTATGGCTACACCTTC. As protein: CASSRQDSKDYGYTF.

This clonotype was seen more than once but under ten times. The V call is TRBV29-1, the J call TRBJ2-1; 9 positions agree with TRBD2. CDR3 length: 14 residues. J gave up 4 bases and V 8 bases, and 9 bases lay outside the gene matches. CDR1 is SQVTM and CDR2 is ANQGSEA in the germline V gene. In DNA form, the CDR3 reads TGCAGCAATATAGCGGGAGAGGTTTACAATGAGCAGTTCTTC. Amino acid sequence: CSNIAGEVYNEQFF.

About this clonotype: One end of the junction varies from germline; a read error may be responsible. The CDR3 DNA is TGTGCCAGCAGCCAAGAAGGGACAGGGGCGTATGGCTCCACCTTC. Protein sequence: CASSQEGTGAYGSTF. The rearrangement links TRBV14 to TRBJ1-2; 10 positions match TRBD1. In germline, CDR1 is SGHDN, CDR2 FVKESK. The CDR3 is 15 residues long.

The rearrangement links TRBV20-1 to TRBJ2-3; TRBD2 is a possible D gene (6 bases). The CDR3 length is 14 residues. V was cut by 1 base and J by 0 bases, with 8 bases left in between. CDR1 is DFQATT, CDR2 SNEGSKA, per germline (reference sequence). CDR3 residues: CSARAGVSTDTQYF. The CDR3 DNA reads TGCAGTGCTAGAGCGGGAGTGAGCACAGATACGCAGTATTTT.

In regard to this clonotype: At one boundary the junction diverges from the germline segment, which might be a read error. This chain links TRBV7-9 with TRBJ2-2; unclear D gene. The germline V gene has CDR1 SEHNR and CDR2 FQNEAQ (reference sequence). This CDR3 comprises 14 residues. The CDR3 sequence is CSSSLYRDTGELFF. In nucleotides, the CDR3 is TGTTCCAGCAGCTTATACCGCGACACCGGGGAGCTGTTTTTT.

This clonotype was found a few times. The chain has TRBV6-5 and TRBJ1-2; D uncertain. The CDR3 sequence is 13 residues long. The V end lost 2 bases, the J end lost 5 bases, and 9 bases lay between the germline ends. Looked up from germline, CDR1 is MNHEY and CDR2 is SVGAGI. CDR3 region: CASSYAPDYGYTF. The CDR3, as DNA: TGTGCCAGCAGTTACGCCCCAGATTATGGCTACACCTTC.

This clonotype was observed a handful of times. Because the CDR3 is missing its conserved closing phenylalanine or tryptophan, this is likely a read error. The gene calls are TRBV5-1 and TRBJ1-2; D is unresolved. The CDR3 contains 14 residues. The germline V and J ends were trimmed by 1 base and 1 base, with 8 bases remaining between them. Germline-derived CDR1 and CDR2 are SGHRS and YFSETQ. The CDR3 sequence is CASSLSVNNYGYTS. The CDR3 region has the DNA TGCGCCAGCAGCTTGAGCGTGAATAACTATGGCTACACCTCC.

The table lists this clonotype with a few counts. V gene TRBV5-8 combines with J gene TRBJ1-6; no clear D gene. The length of the CDR3 is 15 residues. V lost 1 base and J lost 3, with 8 bases in between. Germline CDR1 and CDR2: SGHTS and YDEGEE. Written as DNA, the CDR3 is TGTGCCAGCAGCTTGACAGCCGGCTATAATTCACCCCTCCACTTT. Amino acids: CASSLTAGYNSPLHF.

As to this clonotype: This CDR3 is missing its conserved last phenylalanine or tryptophan, likely due to a read error. CDR3 region: CASSVDVTGQHQETQYL. Here the CDR3 DNA reads TGTGCCAGCAGCGTAGATGTAACAGGGCAGCACCAAGAGACCCAGTACCTC. The rearrangement joins TRBV9 to TRBJ2-5; a weak D match, TRBD1 (6 bases). The V and J ends lost 0 bases and 0 bases respectively, with 15 bases between them. The germline V gene encodes CDR1 SGDLS and CDR2 YYNGEE. This CDR3 has 17 amino acids.

This clonotype was observed a handful of times. The chain carries TRBV28 and TRBJ2-1, with 9 bases identical to TRBD2. CDR3 length equals 16 residues. The germline gives CDR1 MDHEN, CDR2 SYDVKM. Trimming removed 6 bases from V and 7 bases from J; junction bases left unmatched: 13. The CDR3 here is CASRVASGVPLNEQFF. DNA for the CDR3: TGTGCCAGCAGGGTGGCTAGCGGGGTTCCCCTAAATGAGCAGTTCTTC.

The J gene is TRBJ1-2, the V gene TRBV9; D uncertain. The CDR3 spans 14 residues. Germline values: CDR1 SGDLS, CDR2 YYNGEE. The ends were cut back, 3 bases at V and 4 bases at J, with 13 bases in the middle. The CDR3 loop reads CASSAHLDTYGYTF. CDR3 DNA: TGTGCCAGCAGCGCCCACCTTGATACCTATGGCTACACCTTC.

CDR3 sequence: CASSPTSTNEQFF. The CDR3 DNA reads TGTGCCAGCAGCCCAACTAGCACCAATGAGCAGTTCTTC. The chain uses TRBV7-2 and TRBJ2-1, with D perhaps matching TRBD2 (6 bases). Per germline, CDR1 SGHTA and CDR2 FQGNSA. Trimming cost V 5 bases and J 6 bases, with 11 bases left between them. This CDR3 is built from 13 residues. Complete variable domain (other parts from reference TRBV7-2 and TRBJ2-1): GAGVSQSPSNKVTEKGKDVELRCDPISGHTALYWYRQSLGQGLEFLIYFQGNSAPDKSGLPSDRFSAERTGGSVSTLTIQRTQQEDSAVYLCASSPTSTNEQFFGPGTRLTVL.

The chain couples TRBV21-1 to TRBJ2-1; the table's D gene call, TRBD2, was not cross checked with the DNA. TRBV21-1 is assigned pseudogene status. The CDR3 is 13 amino acids. In DNA, the CDR3 is TGTGCCAGCAGCTTCCCCGGTGATAGCGGGCAGTTCTTC. This translates into CASSFPGDSGQFF.

The V gene is TRBV11-2, the J gene TRBJ1-4, with 9 positions matching TRBD1. The CDR3 is 14 amino acids. J was trimmed by 8 bases and V by 5 bases; bases with no gene match: 6. The V gene's germline CDR1 is SGHAT and CDR2 FQNNGV. The CDR3 here is CASSTGTGYEKLFF. As DNA, the CDR3 is TGTGCCAGCAGCACCGGGACAGGGTACGAAAAACTGTTTTTT.

Comment on this clonotype: A read error may account for a junction end that differs from germline. V usage is TRBV4-3 and J usage is TRBJ2-7; 11 nucleotides match TRBD1. The CDR3 is 17 amino acids. Germline-derived CDR1 and CDR2 are LGHNA and YSLEER. CDR3 DNA: TGCGCCAGCAGCCAGGACAGGGGGCCTCCGAGCTCCTGCGAGCAGTACTTC. It encodes CASSQDRGPPSSCEQYF.

The CDR3, as DNA: TGTGCCAGCAGTTTCGGACAGGCCGAGCAGTACTTC. This encodes CASSFGQAEQYF. The rearrangement uses TRBV6-2 or TRBV6-3 and TRBJ2-7; TRBD1 matches 7 bases. The V gene end was trimmed by 4 bases and the J gene end by 6 bases; junction bases not matched to a gene: 3. Per germline, CDR1 MNHEY and CDR2 SVGEGT. This CDR3 is 12 amino acids long.

This clonotype was counted between two and nine times. CDR3: CASSSDRQGTLEFTF. In nucleotides, the CDR3 is TGTGCCAGCAGCTCGGATAGACAGGGGACTTTGGAGTTCACCTTC. The rearrangement joins TRBV28 to TRBJ1-2; TRBD1 matches 8 bases. This CDR3 spans 15 amino acids. Germline lookup yields CDR1 MDHEN and CDR2 SYDVKM. J was trimmed by 13 bases and V by 6 bases; bases with no gene match: 19.

This clonotype was detected a few times. V and J are TRBV2 and TRBJ2-2; 9 positions match TRBD1. The CDR3 loop spans 14 amino acids. Germline lookup yields CDR1 SNHLY and CDR2 FYNNEI. V dropped 6 bases and J dropped 3; count of bases not matched to a gene: 2. The DNA for the CDR3 is TGTGCCAGCAGGGGGGACAGGGACACCGGGGAGCTGTTTTTT. Translating it yields CASRGDRDTGELFF. The variable domain in full, with the rest retrieved from reference TRBV2 and TRBJ2-2, is EPEVTQTPSHQVTQMGQEVILRCVPISNHLYFYWYRQILGQKVEFLVSFYNNEISEKSEIFDDQFSVERPDGSNFTLKIRSTKLEDSAMYFCASRGDRDTGELFFGEGSRLTVL.

The chain couples TRBV7-6 to TRBJ2-2, with a tentative D call TRBD1 (6 bases). In germline, CDR1 is SGHVS, CDR2 FNYEAQ. This CDR3 is built from 15 residues. Trimming removed 5 bases at V and 5 bases at J, with 15 bases between. The DNA for the CDR3 is TGTGCCAGCAGCCCAGCAGGGGCGCATACCGGGGAGCTGTTTTTT. It codes for CASSPAGAHTGELFF.